One and the same sample provided the 11 T cell receptor beta chains below, sequenced in a study of T cell repertoires in cytomegalovirus infection. Using its own MiXCR run on the reads, TCRdb lists one record per CDR3 protein. The data contain about 830,000 distinct CDR3 sequences, approximately 32% of them seen just once; the ten biggest clones take up around 12%. No antigen is known for these receptors. Sequences were derived from cultured CD8+ T cells from PBMCs, sampled from culture after CMV antigen stimulation. Source of these receptors: a human donor in good health (CMV status not recorded). Some clones in this sample may be carry-over from other donors' samples.

This clonotype was counted at least ten times. The junction does not match germline at one end; this may be a read error. The CDR3 nucleotides read TGTGTCAGCAGCTTAGCGTTGGACGATAACTATGGCTACACCTTC. This sequence encodes CVSSLALDDNYGYTF. The chain employs TRBV7-8 and TRBJ1-2; D uncertain. The CDR3 sequence is 15 residues long. The germline gives CDR1 SGHVS, CDR2 FQNEAQ.

The count of this clonotype is one. The chain employs TRBV29-1 and TRBJ1-3, with D unresolved. Deletions cut 0 bases from V and 4 bases from J, with 16 bases between. CDR3 length: 16 residues. Germline V gene data show CDR1 as SQVTM and CDR2 as ANQGSEA. In DNA form, the CDR3 reads TGCAGCGTTGAAGATCTGGGCCCGTGGCGCGGAAACACCATATATTTT. Encoded protein: CSVEDLGPWRGNTIYF.

The chain couples TRBV27 to TRBJ1-2; TRBD1 matches 8 bases. Germline V gene data show CDR1 as MNHEY and CDR2 as SMNVEV (reference sequence). With 4 bases clipped from V and 6 bases from J, the junction kept 4 bases outside the gene matches. The CDR3 extends over 13 amino acids. CDR3 coding DNA: TGTGCCAGCAGTTGTAACAGGGGGGATGGCTACACCTTC. Protein: CASSCNRGDGYTF.

V gene TRBV4-1 combines with J gene TRBJ2-1; D not certain. CDR1 is MGHRA and CDR2 is YSYEKL in the germline V gene. V was trimmed by 0 bases and J by 8 bases, leaving 20 bases between them. The CDR3 runs 17 residues. Here the CDR3 reads CASSQESVRVSDDEQFF. The CDR3 coding sequence is TGCGCCAGCAGCCAAGAGTCAGTAAGGGTGAGTGACGATGAGCAGTTCTTC.

This clonotype was detected many times. This chain uses TRBV5-4 with TRBJ1-2; 8 bases align to TRBD1. The CDR3 loop spans 16 amino acids. Trimming removed 0 bases from V and 2 bases from J; junction bases left unmatched: 6. The germline V gene encodes CDR1 SGHNT and CDR2 YYREEE (reference sequence). This CDR3 reads CASSLGTGNHNYGYTF. As DNA, the CDR3 is TGTGCCAGCAGCTTGGGGACAGGGAACCACAACTATGGCTACACCTTC.

The chain joins TRBV27 to TRBJ2-1; 14 bases map to TRBD2. In germline, CDR1 is MNHEY, CDR2 SMNVEV (reference sequence). V lost 3 bases, J lost 10 bases, and 5 bases stayed unmatched. CDR3 length equals 15 residues. CDR3 residues: CASSFGLAGGREQFF. Here the CDR3 DNA reads TGTGCCAGCAGTTTCGGACTAGCGGGGGGAAGAGAGCAGTTCTTC.

Comment on this clonotype: This could be a read error, since a much larger clone is one nucleotide away. The chain joins TRBV7-6 to TRBJ1-2; TRBD1 is a possible D gene (5 bases). Looked up from germline, CDR1 is SGHVS and CDR2 is FNYEAQ. There are 12 residues in the CDR3. The CDR3 here is CVSSRQGGGYTF. CDR3 bases: TGTGTCAGCAGCCGTCAGGGTGGTGGCTACACCTTC.

The gene calls are TRBV5-1 and TRBJ2-3; no clear D. Germline V gene data show CDR1 as SGHRS and CDR2 as YFSETQ. V lost 0 bases and J 0 bases, leaving 8 bases between the germline ends. This CDR3 region has 15 residues. CDR3 residues: CASSLDTASTDTQYF. For the CDR3, the DNA is TGCGCCAGCAGCTTGGATACAGCTAGCACAGATACGCAGTATTTT.

This clonotype was observed a handful of times. The chain links TRBV4-1 to TRBJ1-2, with no clear D. The V gene lost 2 bases and the J gene lost 1 base, with 8 bases spanning the gap. Germline CDR1 reads MGHRA; CDR2 reads YSYEKL. The CDR3 runs 14 residues. Here the CDR3 reads CASSQYSLNYGYTF. The DNA for the CDR3 is TGCGCCAGCAGCCAATACAGTCTTAACTATGGCTACACCTTC.

The chain links TRBV6-5 to TRBJ2-3, with TRBD2 identical over 8 bases. The CDR3 is 18 amino acids. Germline-derived CDR1 and CDR2 are MNHEY and SVGAGI. Trimming cost V 5 bases and J 0 bases; bases outside gene matches: 13. CDR3 coding DNA: TGTGCCAGCAGTCCCCGGGGGGGCCTAGTCTCTAGCACAGATACGCAGTATTTT. Encoded protein: CASSPRGGLVSSTDTQYF.

This clonotype was seen a handful of times. This chain joins TRBV11-2 and TRBJ2-3; 8 bases match TRBD2. With V trimmed by 5 bases and J by 1 base, 8 bases remained unmatched. This CDR3 contains 16 residues. CDR1 is SGHAT and CDR2 is FQNNGV in the germline V gene. CDR3 region: CASSPGGGTRTDTQYF. The CDR3 DNA sequence: TGTGCCAGCAGCCCGGGGGGGGGGACCCGCACAGATACGCAGTATTTT. The variable domain in full, with the rest retrieved from reference TRBV11-2 and TRBJ2-3, is EAGVAQSPRYKIIEKRQSVAFWCNPISGHATLYWYQQILGQGPKLLIQFQNNGVVDDSQLPKDRFSAERLKGVDSTLKIQPAKLEDSAVYLCASSPGGGTRTDTQYFGPGTRLTVL.